Presented here are 12 T cell receptor beta chains from one specimen sequenced in a study of shared clonotypes between healthy human individuals. Clones were sequenced by immunoSEQ multiplex PCR, and TCRdb holds only the in-frame ones, with some missing. The data contain more than 2 million clones, approximately 92% of them singletons. Naive CD8 cells comprised CD45RO-negative, CCR7-positively selected cells, excluding terminally differentiated effector memory CD45RA+ cells. Input material: naive CD8+ T cells from PBMCs. The receptors originated from a man aged 18-30 years in good health. Some clones in this sample may be carry-over from other donors' samples.

The chain recombines TRBV27 with TRBJ1-5; D uncertain. This CDR3 spans 18 amino acids. Trimming removed 6 bases from V and 0 bases from J, with 21 bases in between. Germline V CDR1 and CDR2: MNHEY, SMNVEV (reference sequence). The CDR3 loop reads CASSALPRKENSNQPQHF. In nucleotides, the CDR3 is TGTGCCAGCAGCGCCCTGCCGCGGAAGGAAAATAGCAATCAGCCCCAGCATTTT.

The chain carries TRBV28 and TRBJ1-3, with D maybe TRBD1 (6 bases). The V end lost 5 bases, the J end lost 2 bases, and 13 bases lay between the germline ends. The CDR3 covers 15 residues. Germline V gene lookup returns CDR1 MDHEN and CDR2 SYDVKM. CDR3 amino acids: CASSEEGEAGNTIYF. The CDR3 DNA reads as TGTGCCAGCAGTGAGGAGGGGGAGGCTGGAAACACCATATATTTT.

The chain employs TRBV25-1 and TRBJ1-2; D is uncertain. The CDR3 extends over 11 amino acids. Germline V gives CDR1 MGHDK, CDR2 SYGVNS. Trimming left V 5 bases short and J 7 bases short, with 8 bases between. The CDR3 loop is CASSPLCGYTF. For the CDR3, the DNA is TGTGCCAGCAGTCCACTTTGTGGCTACACCTTC.

This chain links TRBV5-1 with TRBJ2-7; TRBD2 agrees at 12 bases. Germline assignment: CDR1 SGHRS and CDR2 YFSETQ. V was pared by 4 bases and J by 5 bases, with 7 bases of the junction left unmatched. The CDR3 spans 15 residues. In DNA form, the CDR3 reads TGCGCCAGCAGCCCTCTAGCGGGAGGGCCCCACGAGCAGTACTTC. Its translation: CASSPLAGGPHEQYF.

A remark on this clone: This sample includes further DNA sequences coding for the same CDR3. The chain joins TRBV7-9 to TRBJ2-1; D is undetermined. The V end lost 5 bases, the J end lost 5 bases, and 10 bases lay between the germline ends. The CDR3 covers 13 residues. Germline V lookup: CDR1 SEHNR, CDR2 FQNEAQ (reference sequence). The chain's CDR3 is CASSATVNNEQFF. For the CDR3, the DNA is TGTGCCAGCAGCGCAACAGTGAACAATGAGCAGTTCTTC.

The rearrangement uses TRBV30 and TRBJ2-6, with D unclear. The germline gives CDR1 GTSNPN, CDR2 SVGIG (reference sequence). The CDR3 spans 17 residues. V lost 2 bases and J lost 1, with 15 bases in between. In nucleotides, the CDR3 is TGTGCCTGGAGTCTTGGTAGAAGGGTGTCTGGGGCCAACGTCCTGACTTTC. Protein: CAWSLGRRVSGANVLTF.

The V call is TRBV11-3, the J call TRBJ2-1, with D possibly TRBD2 on 5 matching bases. Germline assignment: CDR1 SGHNT and CDR2 YENEEA. This CDR3 spans 18 amino acids. The V and J ends lost 5 bases and 6 bases respectively, with 26 bases between them. As DNA, the CDR3 is TGTGCCAGCAGCAAGTCCGGGATACTCGGAACCCCTCTCAATGAGCAGTTCTTC. Protein product: CASSKSGILGTPLNEQFF. Combining the CDR3 with reference TRBV11-3 and TRBJ2-1 gives the whole variable domain EAGVVQSPRYKIIEKKQPVAFWCNPISGHNTLYWYLQNLGQGPELLIRYENEEAVDDSQLPKDRFSAERLKGVDSTLKIQPAELGDSAVYLCASSKSGILGTPLNEQFFGPGTRLTVL.

V gene TRBV28 combines with J gene TRBJ2-4, with D perhaps given as TRBD1 or TRBD2 (5 bases each). The V end lost 5 bases, the J end lost 1 base, and 12 bases lay between the germline ends. Germline values: CDR1 MDHEN, CDR2 SYDVKM. There are 15 residues in the CDR3. The CDR3: CASSPLGEAKNIQYF. DNA of the CDR3: TGTGCCAGCAGTCCGTTGGGGGAGGCCAAAAACATTCAGTACTTC.

The V and J genes are TRBV29-1 and TRBJ2-2; TRBD1 matches 8 bases. This CDR3 contains 14 residues. CDR1 and CDR2 from the germline V gene are SQVTM and ANQGSEA. The V and J ends lost 4 bases and 2 bases, in that order; junction bases with no gene match: 3. This CDR3 is CSVGDRTNTGELFF. In DNA, the CDR3 is TGCAGCGTTGGGGACAGGACAAACACCGGGGAGCTGTTTTTT.

This chain uses TRBV29-1 with TRBJ2-7; D gene uncertain. Trimming took off 5 bases at V and 6 bases at J, with 23 bases between the two ends. In germline, CDR1 is SQVTM, CDR2 ANQGSEA. The CDR3 extends over 15 amino acids. CDR3 sequence (DNA): TGCAGCGTTTCTACCAGTGAGCGCCGTCCTGCCGAGCAGTACTTC. Translating gives CSVSTSERRPAEQYF.

V is TRBV6-5 and J is TRBJ1-2, with D hard to call. V was clipped by 2 bases and J by 0 bases, with 10 bases between them. Looked up from germline, CDR1 is MNHEY and CDR2 is SVGAGI. This CDR3 has 15 residues. The CDR3 region has the DNA TGTGCCAGCAGTTACGACTCAGGCGCTAACTATGGCTACACCTTC. Translation gives CASSYDSGANYGYTF.

The CDR3 nucleotides are TGTGCCACCAGCGAAGGGACAGTCAGCACAGATACGCAGTATTTT. It is translated as CATSEGTVSTDTQYF. This chain joins TRBV15 and TRBJ2-3; TRBD1 agrees at 7 bases. The junction had 5 bases not matched to a gene; V was cut back by 5 bases and J by 0 bases. CDR3 length equals 15 residues. Germline CDR1 LNHNV, CDR2 YYDKDF (reference sequence). Complete variable domain (other parts from reference TRBV15 and TRBJ2-3): DAMVIQNPRYQVTQFGKPVTLSCSQTLNHNVMYWYQQKSSQAPKLLFHYYDKDFNNEADTPDNFQSRRPNTSFCFLDIRSPGLGDTAMYLCATSEGTVSTDTQYFGPGTRLTVL.